One and the same sample provided the 16 T cell receptor beta chains below, sequenced in a study of blood T cell repertoires in COVID-19. The method was immunoSEQ multiplex PCR; TCRdb's version includes in-frame clones alone and lacks a portion of them. The table lists about 50,000 clones, over 80% of them singletons. Sequenced: peripheral blood. These receptors all come from a middle-aged man with acute or convalescent COVID-19.

This clone was recorded once. The rearrangement joins TRBV30 to TRBJ1-2, with unresolved D. The CDR3 totals 13 residues. Germline-derived CDR1 and CDR2 are GTSNPN and SVGIG (reference sequence). The V end lost 2 bases, the J end lost 6 bases, and 13 bases lay between the germline ends. CDR3 bases: TGTGCCTGGAGTCTACAAACCCGGGATGGCTACACCTTC. Translation: CAWSLQTRDGYTF.

The V and J genes are TRBV7-9 and TRBJ1-1; 7 nucleotides line up with TRBD1. Trimming took 5 bases from V and 7 from J; bases not matched to a gene: 10. The CDR3 covers 14 residues. Germline-derived CDR1 and CDR2 are SEHNR and FQNEAQ (reference sequence). The DNA for the CDR3 is TGTGCCAGCAGCCCCTCCGGGACAGTGAGTGAAGCTTTCTTT. Translated: CASSPSGTVSEAFF.

Only one count was recorded for this clone. This chain joins TRBV5-1 and TRBJ1-2; 7 nucleotides match TRBD1. The CDR3 has 13 residues. V was pared by 4 bases and J by 6 bases, with 6 bases of the junction left unmatched. Germline assignment: CDR1 SGHRS and CDR2 YFSETQ. The CDR3, as DNA: TGCGCCAGCAGCAGGGACAGAAATAATGGCTACACCTTC. This codes for CASSRDRNNGYTF.

The chain recombines TRBV4-2 with TRBJ1-2; D is undetermined. The CDR3 totals 14 residues. CDR1 and CDR2 (germline): LGHNA, YNFKEQ. With 3 bases removed from V and 4 bases from J, the gap between germline ends came to 12 bases. CDR3 sequence (DNA): TGTGCCAGCAGCCAGGCGGTGGTGAGCTATGGCTACACCTTC. As protein: CASSQAVVSYGYTF.

This clone is a singleton in its sample. The chain carries TRBV9 and TRBJ1-5; possibly TRBD1 for D (6 bases). V was cut by 0 bases and J by 4 bases, with 8 bases left in between. Germline assignment: CDR1 SGDLS and CDR2 YYNGEE. CDR3 length: 14 residues. Written as DNA, the CDR3 is TGTGCCAGCAGCGTAGACAGGGAGAATCAGCCCCAGCATTTT. It translates to CASSVDRENQPQHF.

This chain connects TRBV5-8 to TRBJ2-5; 7 nucleotides match TRBD1. Trimming took 4 bases from V and 6 from J; bases not matched to a gene: 12. CDR3 length: 15 residues. Germline CDR1 SGHTS, CDR2 YDEGEE. CDR3 amino acids: CASSHSTGSLKTQYF. CDR3 bases: TGTGCCAGCAGCCACTCGACAGGGAGTCTAAAGACCCAGTACTTC.

V usage is TRBV5-1 and J usage is TRBJ2-1, with D tentatively TRBD2 (6 bases). Germline values: CDR1 SGHRS, CDR2 YFSETQ. Trimming took 4 bases from V and 8 from J, leaving 16 bases between them. The CDR3 sequence is 14 residues long. The CDR3, as DNA: TGCGCCAGCAGCGACCGACTAGGCGGGGATGAGCAGTTCTTC. Amino acids: CASSDRLGGDEQFF.

This sequence joins TRBV5-1 and TRBJ1-1; possible D gene TRBD1, 6 bases. The CDR3 is 13 residues long. The ends were cut back, 6 bases at V and 5 bases at J, with 14 bases in the middle. From germline, CDR1 is SGHRS and CDR2 YFSETQ. The DNA for the CDR3 is TGCGCCAGCATCCAGGGAAGGGGGACTGAAGCTTTCTTT. Residues: CASIQGRGTEAFF.

The chain uses TRBV3-1 (or the pseudogene TRBV3-2) and TRBJ2-7, with 13 bases fitting TRBD2. The CDR3 is 13 residues long. Germline trimming cut 11 bases from V and 2 bases from J; bases unmatched to any gene: 3. From germline, CDR1 is LGHDT and CDR2 YNNKEL (reference sequence). The CDR3 DNA is TGTGCCTCGGGGACTAGCGGGACCTACGAGCAGTACTTC. This gives the protein CASGTSGTYEQYF.

The chain links TRBV4-2 to TRBJ1-2, with TRBD1 matching over 7 bases. The CDR3 totals 15 residues. Germline V gene sequence: CDR1 LGHNA, CDR2 YNFKEQ. With V trimmed by 2 bases and J by 4 bases, 7 bases remained unmatched. The CDR3 spells CASSQQTGTSYGYTF. As DNA, the CDR3 is TGTGCCAGCAGCCAACAGACAGGGACAAGCTATGGCTACACCTTC.

The V gene is TRBV10-3, the J gene TRBJ1-1; 8 bases align to TRBD1. CDR1 is ENHRY, CDR2 SYGVKD, per germline. V was clipped by 7 bases and J by 1 base; unmatched bases: 2. The CDR3 covers 13 residues. CDR3 coding DNA: TGTGCCATCACCCAGGGGGCGAACACTGAAGCTTTCTTT. It is translated as CAITQGANTEAFF.

This clone has just a few counts. The CDR3 here is CASSQEGQGSFGYTF. CDR3 nucleotide sequence: TGTGCCAGCAGCCAAGAGGGACAGGGGTCGTTTGGCTACACCTTC. The gene calls are TRBV7-2 and TRBJ1-2, with TRBD1 matching over 10 bases. The length of the CDR3 is 15 residues. CDR1 is SGHTA and CDR2 is FQGNSA in the germline V gene. The V gene end was trimmed by 5 bases and the J gene end by 7 bases; junction bases not matched to a gene: 10.

The chain employs TRBV3-1 (or the pseudogene TRBV3-2) and TRBJ1-1; TRBD1 matches at 9 bases. This CDR3 spans 15 amino acids. In germline, CDR1 is LGHDT, CDR2 YNNKEL (reference sequence). The V segment lost 6 bases and the J segment 11 bases; nucleotides outside the gene matches: 16. CDR3 protein: CASRSAGTGSMFAFF. DNA for the CDR3: TGTGCCAGCAGGTCAGCCGGGACAGGGAGTATGTTTGCTTTCTTT.

The chain employs TRBV5-4 and TRBJ2-2; TRBD2 matches at 9 bases. CDR3 length equals 17 residues. The germline V gene has CDR1 SGHNT and CDR2 YYREEE (reference sequence). J lost 5 bases, V lost 1 base, and 9 bases had no gene match. CDR3 loop: CASSLSGGGAGTGELFF. In DNA form, the CDR3 reads TGTGCCAGCAGCTTGTCTGGCGGGGGGGCCGGGACCGGGGAGCTGTTTTTT.

V is TRBV7-6 and J is TRBJ2-1; 8 bases are a match to TRBD2. The CDR3 totals 15 residues. Trimming took 1 base from V and 6 from J; bases not matched to a gene: 5. The germline gives CDR1 SGHVS, CDR2 FNYEAQ. CDR3 amino acids: CASSLGGTRGNEQFF. CDR3 DNA: TGTGCCAGCAGCTTAGGAGGGACTAGAGGCAATGAGCAGTTCTTC.

The CDR3 protein is CATSREGDTQYF. The CDR3 coding sequence is TGTGCCACCAGCAGGGAGGGAGATACGCAGTATTTT. The rearrangement links TRBV15 to TRBJ2-3, with TRBD2 as a possible D gene (6 bases). The germline gives CDR1 LNHNV, CDR2 YYDKDF (reference sequence). The CDR3 length is 12 residues. Trimming took 3 bases from V and 5 from J, leaving 6 bases between them.